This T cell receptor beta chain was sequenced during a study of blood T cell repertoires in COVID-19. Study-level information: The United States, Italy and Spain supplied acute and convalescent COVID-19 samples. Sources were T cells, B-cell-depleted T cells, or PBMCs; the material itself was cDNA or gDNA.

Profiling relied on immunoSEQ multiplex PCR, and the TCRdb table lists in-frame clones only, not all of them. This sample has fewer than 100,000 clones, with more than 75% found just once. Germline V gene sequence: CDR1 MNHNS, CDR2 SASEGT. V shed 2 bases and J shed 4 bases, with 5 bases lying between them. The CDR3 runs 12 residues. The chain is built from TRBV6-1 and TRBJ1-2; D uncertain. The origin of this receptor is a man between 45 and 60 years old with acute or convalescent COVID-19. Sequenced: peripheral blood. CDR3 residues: CASSEPSYGYTF. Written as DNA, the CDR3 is TGTGCCAGCAGTGAACCATCCTATGGCTACACCTTC.